This TCR beta chain was found in a study of siplizumab effects on memory and regulatory T cells. Overall study findings and caveats: Naive T cells appeared more varied than memory cells and looked like key alloresponse contributors. Alloreactive sequences whose origin lay in unstimulated CD4+ memory cells were significantly reduced by siplizumab. Assignment to unstimulated subsets succeeded for only a minor fraction of the alloreactive clones. Roughly 80-97% of proliferating CD4+ or CD8+ clones defied assignment to a naive or memory phenotype.

Sequencing was performed with immunoSEQ multiplex PCR; in TCRdb, only in-frame clones are kept and a portion is missing. The sample lists some 97,000 clones; about 90% were seen once. V gave up 2 bases and J gave up 2 bases, with 9 bases separating them. Germline lookup yields CDR1 MNHEY and CDR2 SVGAGI. The CDR3 totals 14 residues. Notes on this clone: Antigen unknown.

The TCR originated in a human donor in good health. The specimen was Tregs sorted from blood. This sequence joins TRBV6-5 and TRBJ1-2; D is unclear. The CDR3 loop reads CASSYRSENYGYTF. The CDR3 DNA reads TGTGCCAGCAGTTACAGGTCAGAGAACTATGGCTACACCTTC.